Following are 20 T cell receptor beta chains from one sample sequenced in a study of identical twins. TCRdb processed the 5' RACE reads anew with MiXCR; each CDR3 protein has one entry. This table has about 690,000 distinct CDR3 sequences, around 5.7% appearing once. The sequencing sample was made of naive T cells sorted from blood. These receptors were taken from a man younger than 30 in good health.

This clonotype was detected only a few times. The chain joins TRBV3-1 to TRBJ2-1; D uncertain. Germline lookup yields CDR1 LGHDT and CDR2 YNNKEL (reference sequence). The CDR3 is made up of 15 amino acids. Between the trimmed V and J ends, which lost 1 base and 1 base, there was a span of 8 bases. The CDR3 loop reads CASSQGVGSYNEQFF. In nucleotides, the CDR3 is TGTGCCAGCAGCCAAGGAGTAGGGTCCTACAATGAGCAGTTCTTC.

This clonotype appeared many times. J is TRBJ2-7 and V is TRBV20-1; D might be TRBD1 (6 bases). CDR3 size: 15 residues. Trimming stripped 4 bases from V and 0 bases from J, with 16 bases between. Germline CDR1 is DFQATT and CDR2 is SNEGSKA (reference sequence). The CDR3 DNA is TGCAGTGCTACAACGGACAGTAAGCGCTCCTACGAGCAGTACTTC. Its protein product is CSATTDSKRSYEQYF.

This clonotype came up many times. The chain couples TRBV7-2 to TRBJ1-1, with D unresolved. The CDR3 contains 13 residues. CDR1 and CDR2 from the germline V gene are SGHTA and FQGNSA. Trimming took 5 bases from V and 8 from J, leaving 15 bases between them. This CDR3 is CASSVFVGPEAFF. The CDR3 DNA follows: TGTGCCAGCAGCGTCTTTGTCGGCCCCGAAGCTTTCTTT.

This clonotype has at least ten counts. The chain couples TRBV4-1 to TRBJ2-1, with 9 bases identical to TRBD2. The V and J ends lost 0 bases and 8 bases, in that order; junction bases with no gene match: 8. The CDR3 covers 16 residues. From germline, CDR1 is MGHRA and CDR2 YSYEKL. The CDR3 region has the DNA TGCGCCAGCAGCCAAGATGCCCAGCGGGAGGTAGATGAGCAGTTCTTC. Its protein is CASSQDAQREVDEQFF.

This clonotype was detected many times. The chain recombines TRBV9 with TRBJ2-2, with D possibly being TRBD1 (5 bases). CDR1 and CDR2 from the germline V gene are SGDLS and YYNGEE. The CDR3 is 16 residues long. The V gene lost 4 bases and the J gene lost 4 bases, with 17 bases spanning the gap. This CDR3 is CASSLHQGAPTGELFF. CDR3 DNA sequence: TGTGCCAGCAGCCTCCACCAGGGTGCCCCCACCGGGGAGCTGTTTTTT. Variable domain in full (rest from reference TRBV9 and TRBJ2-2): DSGVTQTPKHLITATGQRVTLRCSPRSGDLSVYWYQQSLDQGLQFLIQYYNGEERAKGNILERFSAQQFPDLHSELNLSSLELGDSALYFCASSLHQGAPTGELFFGEGSRLTVL.

CDR3 sequence (DNA): TGTGCCAGCAGTCCGGGACTAGCGGGAGAGCCGGGGGGGTTCTTC. Its protein product is CASSPGLAGEPGGFF. V usage is TRBV27 and J usage is TRBJ2-1, with 14 bases identical to TRBD2. Germline assignment: CDR1 MNHEY and CDR2 SMNVEV (reference sequence). CDR3 length equals 15 residues. The trim removed 5 bases at V and 15 bases at J, leaving 12 bases unmatched.

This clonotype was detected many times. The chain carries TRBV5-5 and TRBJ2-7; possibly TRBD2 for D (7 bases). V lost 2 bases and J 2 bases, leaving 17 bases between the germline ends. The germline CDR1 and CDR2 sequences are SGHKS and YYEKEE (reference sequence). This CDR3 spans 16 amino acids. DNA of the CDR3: TGTGCCAGCAGCTTCATGGGGGGGGCCGCGGCCTACGAGCAGTACGTC. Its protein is CASSFMGGAAAYEQYV.

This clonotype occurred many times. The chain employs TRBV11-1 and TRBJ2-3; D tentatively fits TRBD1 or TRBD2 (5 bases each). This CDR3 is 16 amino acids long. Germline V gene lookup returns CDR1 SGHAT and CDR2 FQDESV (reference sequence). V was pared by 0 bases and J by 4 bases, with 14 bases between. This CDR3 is CASSLATRRGADTQYF. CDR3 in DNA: TGTGCCAGCAGCTTAGCTACCCGGCGAGGGGCAGATACGCAGTATTTT.

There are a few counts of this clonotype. CDR3 sequence: CASSQDLADVSSYNEQFF. Here the CDR3 DNA reads TGTGCCAGCAGCCAAGATCTAGCGGACGTGAGCTCCTACAATGAGCAGTTCTTC. V is TRBV4-2 and J is TRBJ2-1, with 7 bases lining up with TRBD2. CDR1 and CDR2 from the germline V gene are LGHNA and YNFKEQ. The CDR3 runs 18 residues. Trimming removed 0 bases from V and 0 bases from J; junction bases left unmatched: 8.

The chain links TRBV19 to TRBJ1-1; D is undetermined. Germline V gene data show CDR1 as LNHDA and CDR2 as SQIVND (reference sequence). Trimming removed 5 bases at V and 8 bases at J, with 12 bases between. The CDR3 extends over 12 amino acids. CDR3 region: CASSGGGREAFF. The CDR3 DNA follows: TGTGCCAGTAGTGGCGGTGGCCGAGAAGCTTTCTTT. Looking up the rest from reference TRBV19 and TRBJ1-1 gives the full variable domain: DGGITQSPKYLFRKEGQNVTLSCEQNLNHDAMYWYRQDPGQGLRLIYYSQIVNDFQKGDIAEGYSVSREKKESFPLTVTSAQKNPTAFYLCASSGGGREAFFGQGTRLTVV.

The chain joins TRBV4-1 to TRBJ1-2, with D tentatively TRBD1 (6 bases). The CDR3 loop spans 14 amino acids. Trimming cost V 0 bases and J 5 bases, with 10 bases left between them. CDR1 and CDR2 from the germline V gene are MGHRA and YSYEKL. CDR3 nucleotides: TGCGCCAGCAGCCAAGATCGGACAGAATATGGCTACACCTTC. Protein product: CASSQDRTEYGYTF.

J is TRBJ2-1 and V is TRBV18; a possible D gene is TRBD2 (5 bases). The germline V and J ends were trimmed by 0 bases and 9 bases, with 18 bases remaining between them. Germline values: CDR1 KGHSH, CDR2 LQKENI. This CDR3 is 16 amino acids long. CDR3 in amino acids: CASSPPDSLWIGEQFF. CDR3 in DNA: TGTGCCAGCTCACCACCGGACTCCCTTTGGATTGGTGAGCAGTTCTTC.

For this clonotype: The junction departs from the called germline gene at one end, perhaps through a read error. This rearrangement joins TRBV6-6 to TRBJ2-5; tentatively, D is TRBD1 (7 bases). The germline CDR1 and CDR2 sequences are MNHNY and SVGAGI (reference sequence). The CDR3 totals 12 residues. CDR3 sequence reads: CASSYSGRGVSF. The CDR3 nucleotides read TGTGCCAGCAGTTACTCGGGCAGGGGGGTATCCTTC.

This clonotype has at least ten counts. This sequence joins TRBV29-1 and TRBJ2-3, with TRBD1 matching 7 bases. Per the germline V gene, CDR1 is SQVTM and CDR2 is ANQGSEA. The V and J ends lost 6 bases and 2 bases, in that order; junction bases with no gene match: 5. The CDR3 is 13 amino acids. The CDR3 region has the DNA TGCAGCGTCCGGACAGGCCTCACAGATACGCAGTATTTT. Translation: CSVRTGLTDTQYF.

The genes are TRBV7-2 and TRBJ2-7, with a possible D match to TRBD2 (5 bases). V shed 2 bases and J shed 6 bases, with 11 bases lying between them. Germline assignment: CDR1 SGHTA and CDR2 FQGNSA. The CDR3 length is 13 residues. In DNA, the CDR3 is TGTGCCAGCAGCTTATGGGAGCGTCGCGAGCAGTACGTC. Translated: CASSLWERREQYV.

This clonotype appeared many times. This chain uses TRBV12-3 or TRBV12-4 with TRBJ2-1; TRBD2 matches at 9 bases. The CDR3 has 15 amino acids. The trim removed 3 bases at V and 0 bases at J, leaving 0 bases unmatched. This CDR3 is CASSLREGSYNEQFF. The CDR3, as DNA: TGTGCCAGCAGTTTGCGGGAGGGCTCCTACAATGAGCAGTTCTTC.

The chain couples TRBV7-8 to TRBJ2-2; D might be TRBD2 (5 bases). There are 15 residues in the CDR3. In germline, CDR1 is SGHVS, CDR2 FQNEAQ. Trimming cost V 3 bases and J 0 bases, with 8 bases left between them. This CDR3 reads CASSFWRSNTGELFF. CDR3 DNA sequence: TGTGCCAGCAGCTTCTGGAGGTCGAACACCGGGGAGCTGTTTTTT.

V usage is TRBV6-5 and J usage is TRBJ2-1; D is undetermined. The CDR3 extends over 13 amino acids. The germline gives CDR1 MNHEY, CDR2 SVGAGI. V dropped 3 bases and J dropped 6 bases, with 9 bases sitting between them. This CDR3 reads CASSYPPGNEQFF. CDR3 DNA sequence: TGTGCCAGCAGTTATCCACCGGGCAATGAGCAGTTCTTC.

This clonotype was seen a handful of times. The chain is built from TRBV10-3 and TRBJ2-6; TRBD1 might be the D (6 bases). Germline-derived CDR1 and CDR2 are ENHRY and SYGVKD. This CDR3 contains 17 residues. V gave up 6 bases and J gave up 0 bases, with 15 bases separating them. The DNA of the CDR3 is TGTGCCATCAGCGAACCGGGACAACTCTCTGGGGCCAACGTCCTGACTTTC. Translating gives CAISEPGQLSGANVLTF.

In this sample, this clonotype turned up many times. DNA of the CDR3: TGTGCCAGCAGCCCTCATAGCGGGAGGGACAATGAGCAGTTCTTC. It translates to CASSPHSGRDNEQFF. J is TRBJ2-1 and V is TRBV3-1, with 11 bases lining up with TRBD2. The CDR3 runs to 15 residues. Trimming cost V 4 bases and J 5 bases; bases outside gene matches: 4. The V gene's germline CDR1 is LGHDT and CDR2 YNNKEL (reference sequence).